This T cell receptor beta chain was sequenced for a study of T cells expressing NK-cell markers. Study-wide points: Expanded NKG2C+ T cell clones had unclear HCMV specificity. In over 5 donors, dominant CD3+CD56+NKG2C+ clonotypes ranked among the top 10 CD8+ clonotypes. In four donors, dominant clonotypes made up roughly 25-60.1% of CD3+CD56-NKG2C+ cells.

Germline CDR1 MGHRA, CDR2 YSYEKL. CDR3 size: 16 residues. With regard to this clonotype: The antigen is undetermined.

In generating TCR beta cDNA, 5'RACE template switching with UMIs was used. TCRdb derives one entry per CDR3 protein from the 5' RACE reads, leaving out DNA. Its table records some 460,000 distinct CDR3 sequences. The receptor's source is a woman in her forties or fifties in good health. The sequenced sample was blood T cells: a sorted CD56 or NKG2C T cell subset, CD4+ or CD8+ T cells, or bulk PBMC T cells (not recorded which). The genes are TRBV4-1 and TRBJ2-1; TCRdb lists TRBD2, though no DNA is available to test this call. The CDR3 region is CASSPSRLAEYNEQFF.